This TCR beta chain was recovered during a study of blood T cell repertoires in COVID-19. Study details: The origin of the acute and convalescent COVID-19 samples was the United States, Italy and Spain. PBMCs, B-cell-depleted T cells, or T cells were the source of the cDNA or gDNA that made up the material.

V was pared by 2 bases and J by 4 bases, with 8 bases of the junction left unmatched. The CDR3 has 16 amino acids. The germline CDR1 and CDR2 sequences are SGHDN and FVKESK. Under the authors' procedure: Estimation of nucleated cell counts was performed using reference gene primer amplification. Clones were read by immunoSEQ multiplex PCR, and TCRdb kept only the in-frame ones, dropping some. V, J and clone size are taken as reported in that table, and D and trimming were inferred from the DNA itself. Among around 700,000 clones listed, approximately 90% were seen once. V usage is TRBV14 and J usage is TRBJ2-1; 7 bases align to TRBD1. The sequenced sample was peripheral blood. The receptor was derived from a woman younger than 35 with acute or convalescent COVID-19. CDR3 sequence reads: CASSQSWDSLYNEQFF. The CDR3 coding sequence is TGTGCCAGCAGCCAATCCTGGGACAGCCTATACAATGAGCAGTTCTTC.